The present TCR beta chain was sequenced within a study of cytomegalovirus exposure and HLA in healthy donors. General study points: Later analysis identified 17,000 or so TCR beta sequences associated with HLA alleles, using a false discovery rate threshold of 0.05.

The CDR3 totals 13 residues. Trimming stripped 2 bases from V and 4 bases from J, with 8 bases between. Germline V lookup: CDR1 MDHEN, CDR2 SYDVKM. PCR amplification relied on 60 Vbeta primers (plus 13 Jbeta primers). Sequenced by immunoSEQ multiplex PCR; TCRdb stores in-frame clones only, minus some. The sample includes under 200,000 clones, approximately 77% of them seen just once. A note on this clone: As yet, its antigen is unknown.

Healthy bone marrow donors made up the donor group. The clonotype was recovered from a man in his thirties or forties in good health and CMV-seropositive. The V and J genes are TRBV28 and TRBJ2-5, with D uncertain. The specimen sequenced was PBMCs. This CDR3 is CASSLVSGETQYF. CDR3 in DNA: TGTGCCAGCAGTTTAGTATCGGGAGAGACCCAGTACTTC.